The present TCR beta chain was sequenced within a study of regulatory T cells in long-lasting Graves disease. Arm-PCR of CDR3 regions with iRepertoire HTBI primers generated TCR beta libraries. TCRdb re-analysed the multiplex PCR reads in MiXCR, keeping a single row per CDR3 protein. The repertoire has 530,000 or so distinct CDR3 sequences, about 13% of them found once; the top ten carry about 10%. Study-wide results and limits: Since the sample size was small, accuracy may have been reduced. Among samples with persistent disease, TRBV28, TRBJ1-2 and TRBJ2-5 were favored. Not thyroid tissue but only peripheral blood was studied.

Time point given: newly diagnosed GD, antithyroid drugs for less than 3 months. Scientists built the TCR library using RNA that was extracted from PBMCs. Note on this clonotype: Its cognate antigen is unknown.

Looked up from germline, CDR1 is MGHRA and CDR2 is YSYEKL. The V gene end was trimmed by 5 bases and the J gene end by 8 bases; junction bases not matched to a gene: 11. The CDR3 is 15 residues long. These data are also associated with another study on T cells in Graves' hyperthyroidism and ophthalmopathy.

This clonotype was sampled from a man aged 25 to 40 with Graves disease. The specimen comprised peripheral blood mononuclear cells (PBMCs), sampled at new diagnosis, from a patient treated with antithyroid drugs. The V call is TRBV4-1, the J call TRBJ2-1; TRBD2 aligns across 8 bases. The CDR3 DNA sequence: TGCGCCAGCAGCTCATTAAGCGGGAGTAAAGATGAGCAGTTCTTC. Translation: CASSSLSGSKDEQFF.